This T cell receptor beta chain was found in a study of T cells in narcolepsy. Study-wide context: Enrolled donors included narcolepsy type 1 or type 2 patients and healthy controls.

In regard to this clone: Its target is not known.

Germline V gene data show CDR1 as SGHNT and CDR2 as YYREEE (reference sequence). The V end was cut by 0 bases, the J end by 7 bases, with 14 bases between. The CDR3 has 16 residues. Sequenced by immunoSEQ multiplex PCR; TCRdb stores in-frame clones only, minus some. The sample has tens of thousands of clones; roughly four fifths are singletons. Study results and limitations: Blood of same and different patients, but not healthy controls, reportedly held recurring autoreactive clonotypes. No autoreactive T cell clone sequences appeared in some memory CD4+ repertoires. Autoreactive HCRT-specific and TRIB2-specific clonotypes were marked in same-patient CSF-versus-blood CD4+ comparisons.

The sample taken for sequencing was CD45RA- memory CD4+ T cells from PBMCs. This chain links TRBV5-4 with TRBJ1-6; tentative D call: TRBD1 (5 bases). The source of this sequence is a human donor with narcolepsy. CDR3 residues: CASSLEPGRPNSPLHF. In DNA form, the CDR3 reads TGTGCCAGCAGCTTGGAACCGGGACGGCCCAATTCACCCCTCCACTTT.